The entry below describes one TCR beta chain. The antigen remains unidentified. The data were obtained in a study of cytomegalovirus exposure and HLA in healthy donors. Broader study findings: Apart from CMV serostatus, no immune exposure information was available. Per a later analysis, 18,000 or so TCR beta sequences showed association with HLA alleles at 0.05 false discovery rate.

The germline gives CDR1 MNHEY, CDR2 SVGAGI. The V and J ends lost 7 bases and 6 bases respectively, with 20 bases between them. This CDR3 comprises 15 residues. The PCR used 60 Vbeta and 13 Jbeta primers. As processed by the authors: In a later analysis, about 12 million of approximately 81 million unique beta chains occurred in at least two donors. Measured with immunoSEQ multiplex PCR; TCRdb has only the in-frame clones, and not every one. That table is the source of V, J and clone size, and D and trimming were worked out from the DNA. This table holds hundreds of thousands of clones, 77% found once.

This sequence joins TRBV6-5 and TRBJ2-3; D is possibly TRBD2 (6 bases). This receptor was obtained from a woman in her sixties or seventies in good health and CMV-seropositive. The sequenced sample consisted of PBMCs. The CDR3 region is CASTPMSHGGDTQYF. CDR3 DNA sequence: TGTGCCAGCACCCCAATGAGCCATGGAGGGGATACGCAGTATTTT.